These 29 T cell receptor beta chains came from one sample sequenced in a study of response to subunit inactivated influenza vaccine. In TCRdb, the RT-PCR reads were re-called with MiXCR into one record per CDR3 protein. The repertoire holds roughly 570,000 distinct CDR3 sequences, 12% to 15% seen once, with 8.5% to 14% in the top ten. Sequences were derived from PBMCs from blood, sampled 11 to 12 days after vaccination. The source is a man aged 45-65 years who received an inactivated influenza vaccine.

This clonotype has a handful of counts. The genes are TRBV2 and TRBJ2-2, with a tentative D call TRBD2 (5 bases). The CDR3 is 16 amino acids. The V gene's germline CDR1 is SNHLY and CDR2 FYNNEI. With 4 bases removed from V and 4 bases from J, the gap between germline ends came to 16 bases. The CDR3 protein is CASSVGSPGGTGELFF. The DNA for the CDR3 is TGTGCCAGCAGTGTGGGATCTCCAGGAGGCACCGGGGAGCTGTTTTTT.

This chain uses TRBV6-2 or TRBV6-3 with TRBJ2-1, with 9 bases fitting TRBD1. The CDR3 sequence is 15 residues long. CDR1 and CDR2 (germline): MNHEY, SVGEGT. The CDR3 sequence is CVSKSGTGSHNEQFF. CDR3 sequence (DNA): TGTGTCAGTAAATCCGGGACAGGGAGTCACAATGAGCAGTTCTTC.

This clonotype has just a few counts. The V and J genes are TRBV2 and TRBJ1-2, with D uncertain. The V end lost 3 bases, the J end lost 8 bases, and 7 bases lay between the germline ends. The CDR3 is 11 amino acids. CDR1 is SNHLY and CDR2 is FYNNEI in the germline V gene. The CDR3 protein is CASSDKGGYTF. The DNA of the CDR3 is TGTGCCAGCAGTGATAAGGGAGGCTACACCTTC.

The chain is built from TRBV7-9 and TRBJ1-2; no clear D. The germline V gene encodes CDR1 SEHNR and CDR2 FQNEAQ (reference sequence). V shed 5 bases and J shed 8 bases, with 12 bases lying between them. This CDR3 has 12 residues. CDR3 region: CASSATLLGYTF. The CDR3 region has the DNA TGTGCCAGCAGCGCTACATTGTTAGGCTACACCTTC.

This clonotype was observed a handful of times. The genes are TRBV18 and TRBJ2-1; 10 bases agree with TRBD2. Trimming at V came to 3 bases and at J to 6 bases, leaving 17 bases not matched to a gene. Germline V lookup: CDR1 KGHSH, CDR2 LQKENI. The CDR3 is 19 amino acids. Written as DNA, the CDR3 is TGTGCCAGCTCACCTTCTATTTTGACTAGCGGGTTTTCGCGCAATGAGCAGTTCTTC. Translated: CASSPSILTSGFSRNEQFF.

This clonotype occurred a few times. The chain joins TRBV10-1 to TRBJ1-4; TRBD1 aligns across 7 bases. Germline V lookup: CDR1 WNHNN, CDR2 SYGVQD (reference sequence). The junction had 3 bases not matched to a gene; V was cut back by 6 bases and J by 5 bases. The CDR3 runs 13 residues. The CDR3 DNA is TGCGCCAGCAGCCGGGGACAGAATGAAAAACTGTTTTTT. Its protein product is CASSRGQNEKLFF.

The chain is built from TRBV6-2 or TRBV6-3 and TRBJ1-1; D gene ambiguous. The length of the CDR3 is 14 residues. V lost 2 bases, J lost 4 bases, and 11 bases lay in between. Germline CDR1 reads MNHEY; CDR2 reads SVGEGT. The CDR3 nucleotides are TGTGCCAGCAGTTACGAGGGCGCGGGCACTGAAGCTTTCTTT. Its translation: CASSYEGAGTEAFF.

In its sample, this clonotype was seen a few times. The chain has TRBV5-1 and TRBJ2-2, with 9 nucleotides matching TRBD1. Trimming took 3 bases from V and 4 from J; bases not matched to a gene: 4. The CDR3 length is 15 residues. The germline CDR1 and CDR2 sequences are SGHRS and YFSETQ. CDR3 amino acids: CASSWTGDRTGELFF. DNA of the CDR3: TGCGCCAGCAGCTGGACAGGGGATCGCACCGGGGAGCTGTTTTTT.

Ten or more counts support this clonotype. V usage is TRBV28 and J usage is TRBJ2-7; D might be TRBD2 (6 bases). This CDR3 region has 14 residues. CDR1 is MDHEN and CDR2 is SYDVKM in the germline V gene. Trimming stripped 7 bases from V and 1 base from J, with 14 bases between. This CDR3 reads CASTLGLPSYEQYF. CDR3 sequence (DNA): TGTGCCAGCACGCTCGGACTACCTTCCTACGAGCAGTACTTC.

This clonotype was detected a few times. The rearrangement links TRBV7-9 to TRBJ2-3, with a weak D call TRBD1 (6 bases). Germline V CDR1 and CDR2: SEHNR, FQNEAQ (reference sequence). The CDR3 sequence is 14 residues long. Trimming took 10 bases from V and 3 from J, leaving 17 bases between them. The CDR3 coding sequence is TGTGCCACGGCAGCCAGTACAGGGACAGATACGCAGTATTTT. Its protein is CATAASTGTDTQYF. Supplemented by reference TRBV7-9 and TRBJ2-3, the full variable domain reads DTGVSQNPRHKITKRGQNVTFRCDPISEHNRLYWYRQTLGQGPEFLTYFQNEAQLEKSRLLSDRFSAERPKGSFSTLEIQRTEQGDSAMYLCATAASTGTDTQYFGPGTRLTVL.

This chain uses TRBV5-1 with TRBJ2-2, with 12 bases lining up with TRBD2. The trim removed 1 base at V and 0 bases at J, leaving 4 bases unmatched. Per the germline V gene, CDR1 is SGHRS and CDR2 is YFSETQ. The CDR3 covers 18 residues. The CDR3 here is CASSLSLAGGPNTGELFF. As DNA, the CDR3 is TGCGCCAGCAGCTTGTCCCTAGCGGGAGGGCCGAACACCGGGGAGCTGTTTTTT. Filled out from reference TRBV5-1 and TRBJ2-2, the complete variable domain reads KAGVTQTPRYLIKTRGQQVTLSCSPISGHRSVSWYQQTPGQGLQFLFEYFSETQRNKGNFPGRFSGRQFSNSRSEMNVSTLELGDSALYLCASSLSLAGGPNTGELFFGEGSRLTVL.

The chain is built from TRBV3-1 and TRBJ2-1; D uncertain. CDR1 LGHDT and CDR2 YNNKEL come from the germline V gene (reference sequence). There are 16 residues in the CDR3. Trimming removed 0 bases from V and 3 bases from J, with 12 bases in between. CDR3 residues: CASSQDLAALYNEQFF. The CDR3 DNA reads TGTGCCAGCAGCCAAGATCTGGCAGCTCTCTACAATGAGCAGTTCTTC.

The genes are TRBV28 and TRBJ2-5; D perhaps matches TRBD2 (6 bases). Germline assignment: CDR1 MDHEN and CDR2 SYDVKM. The CDR3 has 13 residues. Trimming removed 6 bases at V and 3 bases at J, with 11 bases between. DNA for the CDR3: TGTGCCAGCAGGATGGGAGGAGAAGAGACCCAGTACTTC. It yields the protein CASRMGGEETQYF.

This clonotype has more than one count but fewer than ten. This chain links TRBV27 with TRBJ2-5, with TRBD1 as a possible D gene (5 bases). From germline, CDR1 is MNHEY and CDR2 SMNVEV (reference sequence). The V end lost 3 bases, the J end lost 2 bases, and 13 bases lay between the germline ends. The CDR3 runs to 15 residues. CDR3 region: CASSLGWQGQETQYF. The CDR3 nucleotides read TGTGCCAGCAGTTTGGGTTGGCAGGGACAAGAGACCCAGTACTTC.

V is TRBV10-3 and J is TRBJ2-3; 7 bases agree with TRBD2. The CDR3 totals 15 residues. Trimming at V came to 4 bases and at J to 1 base, leaving 5 bases not matched to a gene. CDR1 and CDR2 (germline): ENHRY, SYGVKD. DNA of the CDR3: TGTGCCATCAGTGGGACTAGTGGGGGCACAGATACGCAGTATTTT. It encodes CAISGTSGGTDTQYF.

This clonotype has a handful of counts. The chain joins TRBV19 to TRBJ2-7; D remains ambiguous. Trimming removed 3 bases at V and 6 bases at J, with 18 bases between. Germline CDR1 LNHDA, CDR2 SQIVND (reference sequence). The CDR3 contains 15 residues. In DNA, the CDR3 is TGTGCCAGTAGTATTAGGACCGCCATAATTCCCGAGCAGTACTTC. Its translation is CASSIRTAIIPEQYF.

This clonotype came up a few times. This chain links TRBV29-1 with TRBJ2-5; no clear D. Trimming took 4 bases from V and 1 from J, leaving 10 bases between them. From germline, CDR1 is SQVTM and CDR2 ANQGSEA. CDR3 length: 13 amino acids. CDR3 protein: CSVVGRTQETQYF. CDR3 coding DNA: TGCAGCGTTGTTGGCAGGACCCAAGAGACCCAGTACTTC.

This clonotype was found a few times. The CDR3 nucleotides are TGTGCCAGCAGTTTGGACTTAGCGGGAAGCACAGATACGCAGTATTTT. Translated, it gives CASSLDLAGSTDTQYF. J is TRBJ2-3 and V is TRBV12-3 or TRBV12-4; 8 bases agree with TRBD2. Trimming took 3 bases from V and 0 from J; bases not matched to a gene: 5. This CDR3 has 16 amino acids.

This CDR3 reads CASSGLAEFTDTQYF. The CDR3 DNA follows: TGTGCCAGCAGTGGCCTAGCGGAGTTCACAGATACGCAGTATTTT. This chain uses TRBV12-3 or TRBV12-4 with TRBJ2-3; 7 nucleotides agree with TRBD2. The junction had 7 bases not matched to a gene; V was cut back by 5 bases and J by 2 bases. The CDR3 extends over 15 amino acids.

The J gene is TRBJ2-5, the V gene TRBV6-2 or TRBV6-3; TRBD2 aligns across 11 bases. The CDR3 has 15 amino acids. The V gene end was trimmed by 7 bases and the J gene end by 5 bases; junction bases not matched to a gene: 9. Germline CDR1 and CDR2: MNHEY and SVGEGT. CDR3 DNA: TGTGCCAGCAAACCGGGACTAGCGGCGGGGGAGACCCAGTACTTC. This codes for CASKPGLAAGETQYF.

The genes are TRBV20-1 and TRBJ1-2; D remains unclear. V lost 1 base and J 3 bases, leaving 9 bases between the germline ends. The CDR3 length is 13 residues. Per the germline V gene, CDR1 is DFQATT and CDR2 is SNEGSKA (reference sequence). CDR3 amino acids: CSARGSDHYGYTF. The CDR3 DNA reads TGCAGTGCTAGAGGCTCGGATCACTATGGCTACACCTTC.

The V and J genes are TRBV20-1 and TRBJ2-3, with D perhaps TRBD2 (7 bases). V was clipped by 0 bases and J by 4 bases, with 11 bases between them. Germline V gives CDR1 DFQATT, CDR2 SNEGSKA (reference sequence). The CDR3 extends over 14 amino acids. The CDR3 DNA reads as TGCAGTGCTAGAGATGGGGGGGCCGCAGATACGCAGTATTTT. Translation: CSARDGGAADTQYF.

This chain links TRBV4-2 with TRBJ2-2; 12 nucleotides align to TRBD2. J was trimmed by 6 bases and V by 3 bases; bases with no gene match: 11. The CDR3 contains 18 residues. Looked up from germline, CDR1 is LGHNA and CDR2 is YNFKEQ. The chain's CDR3 is CASSQELAGGPISGELFF. The DNA for the CDR3 is TGTGCCAGCAGCCAGGAGCTAGCGGGAGGGCCTATCTCCGGGGAGCTGTTTTTT.

This clonotype was seen a handful of times. V is TRBV29-1 and J is TRBJ2-1, with TRBD2 identical over 9 bases. CDR1 SQVTM and CDR2 ANQGSEA come from the germline V gene. The CDR3 has 14 amino acids. The trim removed 3 bases at V and 5 bases at J, leaving 5 bases unmatched. CDR3 residues: CSVEGRLADNEQFF. For the CDR3, the DNA is TGCAGCGTTGAGGGCAGACTAGCGGACAATGAGCAGTTCTTC.

A few counts support this clonotype. The CDR3 reads CASRPDHHTGELFF. In nucleotides, the CDR3 is TGTGCCAGCAGACCAGACCATCACACCGGGGAGCTGTTTTTT. The V call is TRBV7-2, the J call TRBJ2-2; no firm D call. V lost 6 bases to trimming and J lost 3 bases, with 11 bases between them. CDR3 length: 14 residues. Germline assignment: CDR1 SGHTA and CDR2 FQGNSA.

The chain recombines TRBV5-1 with TRBJ2-7, with D hard to call. Germline V CDR1 and CDR2: SGHRS, YFSETQ. CDR3 length: 13 amino acids. Trimming removed 0 bases at V and 6 bases at J, with 10 bases between. The CDR3, as DNA: TGCGCCAGCAGCTTGGGAGAGCTGGCCGAGCAGTACTTC. Amino acid sequence: CASSLGELAEQYF.

The table lists this clonotype with a few counts. This chain joins TRBV7-2 and TRBJ2-6; D is unclear. This CDR3 has 17 amino acids. CDR1 and CDR2 (germline): SGHTA, FQGNSA. V was clipped by 5 bases and J by 0 bases, with 14 bases between them. The CDR3 coding sequence is TGTGCCAGCAGCCCCAGACACTTTTCCTCTGGGGCCAACGTCCTGACTTTC. Protein sequence: CASSPRHFSSGANVLTF.

The V call is TRBV11-1, the J call TRBJ2-5; D is ambiguous. Germline loops: CDR1 SGHAT, CDR2 FQDESV (reference sequence). The CDR3 runs 13 residues. V shed 5 bases and J shed 5 bases, with 12 bases lying between them. The CDR3 reads CASSQITVETQYF. CDR3 in DNA: TGTGCCAGCAGCCAAATAACGGTGGAGACCCAGTACTTC.

The chain employs TRBV9 and TRBJ2-2; TRBD2 matches 11 bases. After removal of 0 bases from V and 7 bases from J, the junction contained 26 bases not matched to a gene. This CDR3 has 23 amino acids. Germline V lookup: CDR1 SGDLS, CDR2 YYNGEE. CDR3 bases: TGTGCCAGCAGCGTAGCTACCCGCGATAACTTTATAGCGGGAGGGCCCGCTATCGGGGAGCTGTTTTTT. Its protein is CASSVATRDNFIAGGPAIGELFF.